The 30 T cell receptor beta chains listed next were all sequenced from one sample in a study of T-cell reconstitution after alpha-beta-depleted transplantation in children. TCRbeta library construction was performed incorporating unique molecular identifiers. TCRdb recomputed calls from the PCR reads with MiXCR, one row per CDR3 protein. The sample shows about 980,000 distinct CDR3 sequences, roughly 31% of them seen only once. This material consisted of PBMCs, mostly from graft donor cells, taken 360 days after TCRalphabeta/CD19-depleted stem cell transplant. The receptor source for this set is a boy less than two years old who had a stem cell transplant for SCID, so the T cells may come from the graft donor.

This clonotype has just a few counts. The rearrangement links TRBV15 to TRBJ1-5; no firm D call. Trimming removed 4 bases from V and 2 bases from J, with 15 bases in between. The germline gives CDR1 LNHNV, CDR2 YYDKDF (reference sequence). The CDR3 is made up of 16 amino acids. The DNA of the CDR3 is TGTGCCACCAGCACTCATCTCGGGCTGGGCAATCAGCCCCAGCATTTT. This sequence encodes CATSTHLGLGNQPQHF.

The V gene is TRBV3-1, the J gene TRBJ2-3; no clear D gene. The CDR3 loop spans 14 amino acids. The V gene's germline CDR1 is LGHDT and CDR2 YNNKEL (reference sequence). The V gene lost 3 bases and the J gene lost 4 bases, with 11 bases spanning the gap. This CDR3 is CASSQPFGPDTQYF. The CDR3 DNA is TGTGCCAGCAGCCAGCCCTTCGGGCCAGATACGCAGTATTTT.

The V and J genes are TRBV29-1 and TRBJ2-4; D is undetermined. Germline V gene sequence: CDR1 SQVTM, CDR2 ANQGSEA. Trimming took 1 base from V and 1 from J, leaving 11 bases between them. The CDR3 is 15 residues long. The CDR3 loop reads CSVEGPSGAKNIQYF. CDR3 bases: TGCAGCGTTGAAGGCCCCAGTGGGGCCAAAAACATTCAGTACTTC. The full variable domain, rest sourced from reference TRBV29-1 and TRBJ2-4, is SAVISQKPSRDICQRGTSLTIQCQVDSQVTMMFWYRQQPGQSLTLIATANQGSEATYESGFVIDKFPISRPNLTFSTLTVSNMSPEDSSIYLCSVEGPSGAKNIQYFGAGTRLSVL.

This clonotype appeared a single time. V and J are TRBV25-1 and TRBJ1-4; 8 nucleotides line up with TRBD1. With 2 bases clipped from V and 12 bases from J, the junction kept 11 bases outside the gene matches. Germline V gene data show CDR1 as MGHDK and CDR2 as SYGVNS. CDR3 length equals 15 residues. CDR3 DNA: TGTGCCAGCAGTGAACCCCTCGGACAGGGACGAGAACTGTTTTTT. Translation gives CASSEPLGQGRELFF.

The chain recombines TRBV15 with TRBJ2-3, with a tentative D call TRBD1 (5 bases). V was trimmed by 1 base and J by 3 bases, leaving 11 bases between them. The CDR3 spans 15 residues. Germline lookup yields CDR1 LNHNV and CDR2 YYDKDF (reference sequence). The CDR3 region is CATSRVSGKTDTQYF. CDR3 sequence (DNA): TGTGCCACCAGCAGAGTATCAGGGAAAACAGATACGCAGTATTTT.

This clonotype has more than one count but fewer than ten. The CDR3 nucleotides read TGTGCCAGCAGTTTACCCGGGACAGGGACGAGTGAGCAGTTCTTC. It codes for CASSLPGTGTSEQFF. This chain links TRBV12-3 or TRBV12-4 with TRBJ2-1; 9 nucleotides agree with TRBD1. V gave up 2 bases and J gave up 9 bases; unmatched junction bases: 8. The CDR3 has 15 amino acids.

The chain uses TRBV29-1 and TRBJ2-2; 7 positions match TRBD1. The V segment lost 0 bases and the J segment 5 bases; nucleotides outside the gene matches: 6. The CDR3 covers 15 residues. Looked up from germline, CDR1 is SQVTM and CDR2 is ANQGSEA. The CDR3 DNA follows: TGCAGCGTTGAAGACGACAGGGTAGCAACCGGGGAGCTGTTTTTT. The encoded protein is CSVEDDRVATGELFF.

This clonotype was counted between two and nine times. The gene calls are TRBV4-1 and TRBJ1-2; TRBD1 aligns across 9 bases. Germline V lookup: CDR1 MGHRA, CDR2 YSYEKL. The CDR3 is 17 amino acids. Germline trimming cut 4 bases from V and 2 bases from J; bases unmatched to any gene: 11. CDR3 DNA sequence: TGCGCCAGCAGCCCGCTAGGCAGGGACAGGGAAAACTATGGCTACACCTTC. Translated: CASSPLGRDRENYGYTF.

This clonotype was recorded many times. J is TRBJ2-5 and V is TRBV24-1, with a weak D call TRBD2 (5 bases). The germline CDR1 and CDR2 sequences are KGHDR and SFDVKD. V lost 3 bases to trimming and J lost 7 bases, with 17 bases between them. The CDR3 runs to 15 residues. The DNA of the CDR3 is TGTGCCACCAGTGATACCCGGGGATCCAGCGGGACCCAGTACTTC. Its translation: CATSDTRGSSGTQYF.

CDR3 DNA: TGTGCCAGCAGTTCCCCTAAGGGAGGGGACACCGGGGAGCTGTTTTTT. Translation gives CASSSPKGGDTGELFF. The chain carries TRBV12-3 or TRBV12-4 and TRBJ2-2; the match to TRBD2 covers 7 bases. The ends lost 4 bases at V and 3 bases at J; junction bases unmatched: 8. This CDR3 region has 16 residues.

This clonotype was seen only a few times. The gene calls are TRBV6-1 and TRBJ1-2; 7 bases are shared with TRBD1. CDR1 is MNHNS, CDR2 SASEGT, per germline. This CDR3 is 15 amino acids long. J lost 4 bases, V lost 6 bases, and 11 bases had no gene match. In DNA form, the CDR3 reads TGTGCCAGCAGCCCCGACAGGGCAACTACCTATGGCTACACCTTC. Its protein is CASSPDRATTYGYTF.

The chain is built from TRBV4-2 and TRBJ2-3, with D perhaps TRBD1 or TRBD2 (5 bases each). V lost 1 base and J 2 bases, leaving 7 bases between the germline ends. CDR3 length: 14 amino acids. CDR1 is LGHNA and CDR2 is YNFKEQ in the germline V gene. The CDR3 DNA is TGTGCCAGCAGCCAAGGGGACCCCACAGATACGCAGTATTTT. It translates to CASSQGDPTDTQYF.

The J gene is TRBJ1-4, the V gene TRBV18, with a possible D match to TRBD1 (6 bases). The germline V gene has CDR1 KGHSH and CDR2 LQKENI. The CDR3 is 14 amino acids. Trimming cost V 3 bases and J 8 bases, with 13 bases left between them. The CDR3 sequence: CASSPARGREKLFF. CDR3 coding DNA: TGTGCCAGCTCACCGGCCAGGGGACGGGAAAAACTGTTTTTT.

The table lists this clonotype with a few counts. The chain has TRBV29-1 and TRBJ2-7; D gene unclear. Looked up from germline, CDR1 is SQVTM and CDR2 is ANQGSEA. The germline V and J ends were trimmed by 4 bases and 5 bases, with 21 bases remaining between them. The CDR3 covers 15 residues. CDR3 in amino acids: CSVVSVIPGPHEQYF. CDR3 DNA sequence: TGCAGCGTTGTATCCGTAATACCAGGCCCCCACGAGCAGTACTTC.

This clonotype has just a few counts. The rearrangement links TRBV7-8 to TRBJ2-3; no clear D. The CDR3 spans 15 residues. Germline-derived CDR1 and CDR2 are SGHVS and FQNEAQ. Trimming removed 3 bases at V and 0 bases at J, with 10 bases between. In DNA form, the CDR3 reads TGTGCCAGCAGCTTGAATCGTTGGAGCACAGATACGCAGTATTTT. This codes for CASSLNRWSTDTQYF.

This clonotype was recorded a few times. V usage is TRBV6-1 and J usage is TRBJ1-1, with 8 bases aligning to TRBD1. Germline lookup yields CDR1 MNHNS and CDR2 SASEGT. V lost 6 bases to trimming and J lost 6 bases; unmatched junction nucleotides: 9. The CDR3 runs to 14 residues. CDR3 sequence reads: CASSVSGGAAEAFF. The CDR3 DNA reads TGTGCCAGCAGCGTCTCAGGGGGCGCAGCTGAAGCTTTCTTT.

The chain links TRBV20-1 to TRBJ2-5; 12 positions agree with TRBD2. The trim removed 5 bases at V and 9 bases at J, leaving 19 bases unmatched. In germline, CDR1 is DFQATT, CDR2 SNEGSKA (reference sequence). The CDR3 spans 17 residues. CDR3 in amino acids: CSAYGSPGLAGRWPQYF. For the CDR3, the DNA is TGCAGTGCTTACGGGTCCCCGGGACTAGCGGGTCGGTGGCCCCAGTACTTC.

This clonotype was counted between two and nine times. This sequence joins TRBV5-5 and TRBJ2-1; D is undetermined. V lost 3 bases, J lost 9 bases, and 10 bases lay in between. CDR3 length equals 12 residues. Germline V CDR1 and CDR2: SGHKS, YYEKEE (reference sequence). The CDR3 bases are TGTGCCAGCAGCTCGTTAAATCGTGAGCAGTTCTTC. It yields the protein CASSSLNREQFF.

As DNA, the CDR3 is TGTGCCAGCAGCCAAGCGTGGGGGGCGGCAGATACGCAGTATTTT. It yields the protein CASSQAWGAADTQYF. The chain has TRBV3-1 and TRBJ2-3, with D tentatively TRBD1 or TRBD2 (6 bases each). The length of the CDR3 is 15 residues. Trimming stripped 1 base from V and 4 bases from J, with 12 bases between. The germline CDR1 and CDR2 sequences are LGHDT and YNNKEL (reference sequence).

The V gene is TRBV5-1, the J gene TRBJ2-5; 9 bases align to TRBD2. Trimming took 4 bases from V and 5 from J; bases not matched to a gene: 9. This CDR3 comprises 15 residues. Germline CDR1 SGHRS, CDR2 YFSETQ. The CDR3 sequence is CASSPRGGRLETQYF. As DNA, the CDR3 is TGCGCCAGCAGCCCGCGGGGGGGGCGCCTCGAGACCCAGTACTTC.

The chain joins TRBV12-3 or TRBV12-4 to TRBJ1-1; D remains unclear. Trimming stripped 2 bases from V and 3 bases from J, with 13 bases between. CDR3 length: 15 amino acids. CDR3 nucleotides: TGTGCCAGCAGTTTATTAGGTTTTGGGGACACTGAAGCTTTCTTT. As protein: CASSLLGFGDTEAFF.

V usage is TRBV5-1 and J usage is TRBJ2-7, with TRBD1 identical over 7 bases. In germline, CDR1 is SGHRS, CDR2 YFSETQ. This CDR3 comprises 14 residues. V shed 4 bases and J 5 bases; nucleotides not matched to a gene: 9. The CDR3 nucleotides read TGCGCCAGCAGCCAAAGACAGGGAAACGACGAGCAGTACTTC. Its protein product is CASSQRQGNDEQYF.

The rearrangement links TRBV20-1 to TRBJ2-7; no clear D. CDR1 and CDR2 from the germline V gene are DFQATT and SNEGSKA (reference sequence). The CDR3 runs 12 residues. Trimming cost V 4 bases and J 4 bases, with 11 bases left between them. This CDR3 reads CSAKWRPYEQYF. The DNA of the CDR3 is TGCAGTGCTAAATGGCGGCCGTACGAGCAGTACTTC.

This clonotype was found a few times. The genes are TRBV20-1 and TRBJ2-3; 11 positions match TRBD2. This CDR3 is built from 17 residues. CDR1 is DFQATT, CDR2 SNEGSKA, per germline (reference sequence). The ends lost 5 bases at V and 0 bases at J; junction bases unmatched: 10. The CDR3 DNA follows: TGCAGTGCTGAACTAGCGGGGGCTGTACCTAGCACAGATACGCAGTATTTT. Encoded protein: CSAELAGAVPSTDTQYF.

The chain combines TRBV5-5 with TRBJ2-7, with no clear D. Looked up from germline, CDR1 is SGHKS and CDR2 is YYEKEE (reference sequence). V was pared by 0 bases and J by 6 bases, with 19 bases between. The CDR3 extends over 16 amino acids. Written as DNA, the CDR3 is TGTGCCAGCAGCTTGGTGCCGGTGGGCCACCCGGGCGAGCAGTACTTC. Its protein is CASSLVPVGHPGEQYF.

There are a few counts of this clonotype. J is TRBJ2-7 and V is TRBV7-9; D not certain. Deletions cut 5 bases from V and 2 bases from J, with 16 bases between. Germline CDR1 and CDR2: SEHNR and FQNEAQ (reference sequence). This CDR3 has 15 residues. The CDR3 DNA follows: TGTGCCAGCAGCCCCCACTCTTCGCTCCCCTACGAGCAGTACTTC. Protein: CASSPHSSLPYEQYF. Full variable domain (missing parts from reference TRBV7-9 and TRBJ2-7): DTGVSQNPRHKITKRGQNVTFRCDPISEHNRLYWYRQTLGQGPEFLTYFQNEAQLEKSRLLSDRFSAERPKGSFSTLEIQRTEQGDSAMYLCASSPHSSLPYEQYFGPGTRLTVT.

Only a few counts were recorded for this clonotype. For the CDR3, the DNA is TGTGCCAGCAGCTGGGACGTTACCTACGAGCAGTACTTC. Residues: CASSWDVTYEQYF. This chain connects TRBV5-5 to TRBJ2-7; D tentatively reads TRBD1 or TRBD2 (5 bases each). Germline CDR1 is SGHKS and CDR2 is YYEKEE (reference sequence). V was pared by 3 bases and J by 2 bases, with 9 bases between. The CDR3 is 13 residues long.

The J gene is TRBJ2-3, the V gene TRBV4-1; TRBD2 aligns across 9 bases. CDR1 MGHRA and CDR2 YSYEKL come from the germline V gene. The CDR3 sequence is 17 residues long. The V segment lost 1 base and the J segment 4 bases; nucleotides outside the gene matches: 9. CDR3 amino acids: CASSQVGAGGPADTQYF. The CDR3 DNA is TGCGCCAGCAGCCAAGTAGGGGCGGGGGGGCCTGCAGATACGCAGTATTTT.

The chain combines TRBV2 with TRBJ1-3; D possibly corresponds to TRBD1 (5 bases). The V gene lost 9 bases and the J gene lost 4 bases, with 13 bases spanning the gap. The CDR3 is 13 residues long. Per the germline V gene, CDR1 is SNHLY and CDR2 is FYNNEI. CDR3 loop: CASAGSAGNTIYF. CDR3 nucleotide sequence: TGTGCCAGTGCAGGGAGTGCGGGAAACACCATATATTTT.

This clonotype was counted at least ten times. This chain connects TRBV6-6 to TRBJ2-6, with a weak D call TRBD2 (5 bases). With 10 bases removed from V and 7 bases from J, the gap between germline ends came to 14 bases. In germline, CDR1 is MNHNY, CDR2 SVGAGI (reference sequence). This CDR3 region has 13 residues. The CDR3 bases are TGTGCCACCCGGGGTGGTGGCGCCAACGTCCTGACTTTC. This translates into CATRGGGANVLTF.